The table lists the clone carrying this T cell receptor (beta chain) with many counts. RNA transcripts gave rise to amplified TCR beta CDR3 regions. Using the HTBI primer set, a first-round RT-PCR was run on the TCR CDR3. TCRdb reprocessed the multiplex PCR reads with MiXCR, giving one entry per CDR3 protein. This sample has some 570,000 distinct CDR3 sequences, with 13% to 15% found just once. CDR1 KGHSH and CDR2 LQKENI come from the germline V gene. The trim removed 1 base at V and 4 bases at J, leaving 4 bases unmatched. This CDR3 has 14 residues. Fresh 10 ml peripheral blood yielded PBMCs. The data derive from a study of T cells in Graves' hyperthyroidism and ophthalmopathy.

The chain combines TRBV18 with TRBJ2-7, with 7 bases that match TRBD1. Source material: blood. This clonotype was obtained from a woman under 30 with Graves' ophthalmopathy. DNA of the CDR3: TGTGCCAGCTCACCACGGCAGGGGGTATACGAGCAGTACTTC. As protein: CASSPRQGVYEQYF.